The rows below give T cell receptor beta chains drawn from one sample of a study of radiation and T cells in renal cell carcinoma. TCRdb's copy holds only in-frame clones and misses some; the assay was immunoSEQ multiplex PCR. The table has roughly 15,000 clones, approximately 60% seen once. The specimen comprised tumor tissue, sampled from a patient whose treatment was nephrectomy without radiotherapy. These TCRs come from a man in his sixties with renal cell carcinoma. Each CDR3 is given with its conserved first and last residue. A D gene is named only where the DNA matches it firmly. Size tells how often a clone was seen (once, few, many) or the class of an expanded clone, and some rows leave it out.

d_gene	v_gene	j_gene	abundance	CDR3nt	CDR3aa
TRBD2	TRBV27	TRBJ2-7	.	TGTGCCAGCAGCATAGATCGTAGCGGGAGGTGGTACGAGCAGTACTTC	CASSIDRSGRWYEQYF
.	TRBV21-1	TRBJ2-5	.	TGTGCCAGCAGCAAAGGGGCGATAGCGGGGTCTAGGGACCAGTACTTC	CASSKGAIAGSRDQYF
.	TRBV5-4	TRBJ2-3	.	TGTGCCAGCAGCGGACAGAAAAACACAGATACGCAGTATTTT	CASSGQKNTDTQYF
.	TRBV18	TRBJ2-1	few	TGTGCCAGCTCACCTCTTCAGAATGCGAATGAGCAGTTCTTC	CASSPLQNANEQFF
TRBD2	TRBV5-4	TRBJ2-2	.	TGTGCCAGCAGCGGGGGACTAGCTTTCGCCGGGGAGCTGTTTTTT	CASSGGLAFAGELFF
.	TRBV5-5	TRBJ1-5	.	TGTGCCAGCAGCCTCCGTTATATCAATCAGCCCCAGCATTTT	CASSLRYINQPQHF
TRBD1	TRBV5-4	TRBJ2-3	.	TGTGCCAGCAGCTTTCCGGGACAGGGAACAGATACGCAGTATTTT	CASSFPGQGTDTQYF
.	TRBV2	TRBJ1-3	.	TGTGCCAGCAAGCCCGGTCACTCTGGAAACACCATATATTTT	CASKPGHSGNTIYF
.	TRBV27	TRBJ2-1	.	TGTGCCAGCAGTTCTCTGCTCCGGGGCGGATACAATGAGCAGTTCTTC	CASSSLLRGGYNEQFF
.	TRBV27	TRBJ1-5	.	TGTGCCAGTGGGAGGGGTCAGCCCCAGCATTTT	CASGRGQPQHF
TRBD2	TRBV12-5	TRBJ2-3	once	TGTGCTAGTGGTTTGGTCCTCGACGGGACTAGCGGTGTTCAACCAGATACGCAGTATTTT	CASGLVLDGTSGVQPDTQYF
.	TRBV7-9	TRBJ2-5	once	TGTGCCAGCAGCTCGCAGGGACCGGCCCAGGAGACCCAGTACTTC	CASSSQGPAQETQYF
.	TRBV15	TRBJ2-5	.	TGTGCCACCAGCAGAGATCAGGGCACCTGGCCCCAAGAGACCCAGTACTTC	CATSRDQGTWPQETQYF
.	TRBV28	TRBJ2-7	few	TGTGCCAGCAGGACTCCGGGGCCGCGCTACGAGCAGTACTTC	CASRTPGPRYEQYF
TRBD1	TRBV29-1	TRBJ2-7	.	TGCAGCGTAGGTAGACAGGGGGGGATCCACGAGCAGTACTTC	CSVGRQGGIHEQYF
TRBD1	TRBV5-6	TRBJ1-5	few	TGTGCCAGCAGCTGGGGACAGGGGGCTCGGAATAGCAATCAGCCCCAGCATTTT	CASSWGQGARNSNQPQHF
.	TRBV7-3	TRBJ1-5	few	TGTGCCAGCAGCCGCGACCATGGCCAGCCCCAGCATTTT	CASSRDHGQPQHF
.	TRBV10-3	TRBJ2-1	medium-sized	TGTGCCATCAGTGGGAGGGCTAGTCTGTACAATGAGCAGTTCTTC	CAISGRASLYNEQFF
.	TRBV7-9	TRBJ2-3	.	TGTGCCAGCAGCCAACTGGGCTCGGCGTTCGGCACAGATACGCAGTATTTT	CASSQLGSAFGTDTQYF
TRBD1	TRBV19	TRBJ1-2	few	TGTGCCAGTAGTATGGAGTGGACAGGGGTTGATGGCTACACCTTC	CASSMEWTGVDGYTF
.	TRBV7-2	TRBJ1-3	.	TGTGCCAGCAGCTTGGTTGGTGGGGGAAACACCATATATTTT	CASSLVGGGNTIYF
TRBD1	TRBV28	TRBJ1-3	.	TGTGCCAGCAGTAGGACAGGGGCTGGAAACACCATATATTTT	CASSRTGAGNTIYF
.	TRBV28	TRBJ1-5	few	TGTGCCAGCGGGTCATTGGACAGCGCTATTCAGCCCCAGCATTTT	CASGSLDSAIQPQHF
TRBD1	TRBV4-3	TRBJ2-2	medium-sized	TGCGCCAGCAGCCTGGGACAGGGAGGAACCGGGGAGCTGTTTTTT	CASSLGQGGTGELFF
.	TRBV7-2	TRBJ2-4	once	TGTGCCAGCAGCCTCTTTACCGGCCAAGTAGCCAAAAACATTCAGTACTTC	CASSLFTGQVAKNIQYF
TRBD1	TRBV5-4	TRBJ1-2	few	TGTGCCAGCAGCTTTCGGGACAGGGTAAACTATGGCTACACCTTC	CASSFRDRVNYGYTF
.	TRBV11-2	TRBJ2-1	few	TGTGCCAGCAGCTTAGCGGGAGTCTACAATGAGCAGTTCTTC	CASSLAGVYNEQFF
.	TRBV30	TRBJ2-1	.	TGTGCCTGGAGGGGGGCATCGTTCCTCGGTCATGAGCAGTTCTTC	CAWRGASFLGHEQFF
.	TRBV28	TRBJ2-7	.	TGTGCCAGCAGTTGGCAACGGGACTTCTCCTACGAGCAGTACTTC	CASSWQRDFSYEQYF
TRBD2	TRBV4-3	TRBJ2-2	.	TGCGCCAGCAGCCCATCGAGGGGAGCGGGACTGGTCGGGGAGCTGTTTTTT	CASSPSRGAGLVGELFF
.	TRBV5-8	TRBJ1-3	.	TGTGCCAGCAGCTTGTGGGACACAGACCATTATTTT	CASSLWDTDHYF